Listed below are T cell receptor beta chains from one sample, sequenced in a study of tumor-infiltrating lymphocytes in primary liver carcinoma. TCRdb used MiXCR to reprocess the multiplex PCR reads, holding one entry per CDR3 protein. The sample has 300,000 to 400,000 distinct CDR3 sequences; 65% are singletons. Input material: peripheral blood. These receptors were obtained from a man aged 35 to 55 with primary liver carcinoma and hepatitis B virus infection. Each CDR3 is given with its conserved first and last residue. D genes are given only for firm matches. Where a row states a size, it is once, few, many or the class of an expanded clone; other rows omit it.

j_call	d_call	clone_size	v_call	cdr3_nt	cdr3_aa
TRBJ2-7	TRBD2	NA	TRBV5-4	TGTGCCAGCAGCTTTAGCGGGAGGGGGCGCGAGCAGTACTTC	CASSFSGRGREQYF
TRBJ1-2	TRBD1	many	TRBV6-1	TGTGCCAGCAGTGAAGCGCGACAGGGGATAGACACCTTC	CASSEARQGIDTF
TRBJ2-7	TRBD2	NA	TRBV5-4	TGTGCCAGCAGCTCTGCGGGAGTCCCTACCTACGAGCAGTACTTC	CASSSAGVPTYEQYF
TRBJ2-7	NA	NA	TRBV29-1	TGCAGCGTGGGGGGCGAGGGCCTGTGTGAGCAATACTTC	CSVGGEGLCEQYF
TRBJ2-1	NA	many	TRBV4-1	TGCGCCAGCAGCCAAGGGAGAGGGGGCTCCTACAATGAGCAGTTCTTC	CASSQGRGGSYNEQFF
TRBJ1-1	NA	many	TRBV4-2	TGTGCCAGCAGCCAAGGAGGGGGTGGCACTGAAGCTTTCTTT	CASSQGGGGTEAFF
TRBJ2-7	TRBD2	once	TRBV6-5	TGTGCCAGCAGTTTAGAGAGGACTAGCGGAGTCTACGAGCAGTGCTTC	CASSLERTSGVYEQCF
TRBJ2-7	NA	NA	TRBV11-2	TGTGCCAGCAACCCTCGGGCTCCCAAAGCCTACGAACAGTACTTC	CASNPRAPKAYEQYF
TRBJ1-1	NA	NA	TRBV11-1	TGTGCCAGCAGCTTCGACAGCATGAAAACTGAAGCCTTCTTT	CASSFDSMKTEAFF
TRBJ2-6	TRBD2	NA	TRBV5-1	TGCGCCAGCAGCTTGGACCTTCGGGGGGGGGCTGGGGCCAACGTCCTGACTTTC	CASSLDLRGGAGANVLTF
TRBJ1-5	NA	NA	TRBV11-2	TGTGCCAGCGCTTCCGACGGACAGCCCCAGCATTTT	CASASDGQPQHF
TRBJ2-1	NA	NA	TRBV10-2	TGCGCCAGCACACTAGCAGGAGGGGTCAATGAGCAGTTCTTC	CASTLAGGVNEQFF
TRBJ2-1	NA	few	TRBV5-4	TGTGCCAGCAGCTTCCGCACTAACGGTAATGAGCAGTTCTTC	CASSFRTNGNEQFF
TRBJ1-1	NA	NA	TRBV6-2/TRBV6-3	TGTGCCAGCAGTTACTCCGAAGATCTTTTTTATGGTGAAGCTTTCTTT	CASSYSEDLFYGEAFF
TRBJ2-7	TRBD1	NA	TRBV6-1	TGTGTCAGCGGTGAAGCTCCTTTACAGGGGGAAGGGGACGAGCAGTACTTC	CVSGEAPLQGEGDEQYF
TRBJ1-1	NA	NA	TRBV11-2	TGTGCCAGCAGCTTAGATCACTCCAGACGCATGAACACTGAAGCTTTCTTT	CASSLDHSRRMNTEAFF
TRBJ2-1	TRBD2	NA	TRBV5-1	TGCGCCAGCAGCACCTCCGGGACTAGCGGCCACAATGAGCAGTTCTTC	CASSTSGTSGHNEQFF
TRBJ2-5	NA	NA	TRBV5-1	TGCGCCTGCAGGCGCTCCTGGGACTCTCAAGAGACCCAGTACTTC	CACRRSWDSQETQYF
TRBJ2-2	TRBD1	NA	TRBV12-3/TRBV12-4	TGTGCCAGCAGTCGACAGGGTGTGGGCGGGGAGCTGTTTTTT	CASSRQGVGGELFF
TRBJ2-5	NA	NA	TRBV11-1	TGTGCCTGCAGCCCGGCGCGATTAAGCGGGACCCAGTACTTC	CACSPARLSGTQYF
TRBJ2-3	NA	NA	TRBV11-2	TGTGTCAGCAGCGCCGCAGAGGGAGAGACCCAGTACTTT	CVSSAAEGETQYF
TRBJ2-7	NA	NA	TRBV4-2	TGTGCCAGCAGCCAAAGTCTACCTAGCTCCTACGGGCAGTACTTC	CASSQSLPSSYGQYF
TRBJ2-6	NA	many	TRBV28	TGTGCCAGCAGTTTGGCGGGGTCTGGGGCCAACGTCCTGACTTTC	CASSLAGSGANVLTF
TRBJ1-1	TRBD1	NA	TRBV6-6	TGTGCCAGCAGTTACTTGACGGACAGGACAAACACTGAAGCTTTCTTT	CASSYLTDRTNTEAFF
TRBJ1-2	NA	NA	TRBV11-2	TGTGCCAGCAACCCCCGAAAGGCACCCAACTATGGCTACACCTTC	CASNPRKAPNYGYTF
TRBJ1-2	NA	many	TRBV30	TGTGCCTGGAGTCGGTTGCATTCTAACTATGGCTACACCTTC	CAWSRLHSNYGYTF
TRBJ2-7	NA	NA	TRBV11-2	TGTGCCAGCAGCTTATCGTCGGGGCGGGACCTGTCCTACACGCAGTACTTC	CASSLSSGRDLSYTQYF
TRBJ2-1	NA	NA	TRBV11-2	TGTGCCAGCAGCCTTGAGACATGGGCCTACAATGAGCAGTTCTTC	CASSLETWAYNEQFF
TRBJ2-2	NA	NA	TRBV4-1	TGCGCCAGCAGCCAAGATTCCGGGGAGCTGTTTTTT	CASSQDSGELFF
TRBJ2-3	TRBD1	NA	TRBV5-1	TGCGCCAGCAGCTTGGGGGACAGAGGAAAAATCACAGATACGCAGTATTTT	CASSLGDRGKITDTQYF
TRBJ2-1	TRBD1	few	TRBV5-1	TGCGCCAGCAGCCGATGGGGGACAGACAATGAGCAGTTCTTC	CASSRWGTDNEQFF
TRBJ2-5	NA	NA	TRBV18	TGTGCCAGCTCACGCCTAGCCAAAGAGACCCAGTACTTC	CASSRLAKETQYF
TRBJ1-6	NA	NA	TRBV7-9	TGTGCCAGCAGCTTATCGGTTGATTCACCCCTCCACTTT	CASSLSVDSPLHF
TRBJ2-7	NA	NA	TRBV11-2	TGTGCCAGCAGCTTAGTTACAACTCCCTACGAGAAGTACTTC	CASSLVTTPYEKYF
TRBJ2-7	NA	few	TRBV7-9	TGTGCCAGCAGCCCGGGTCTCAGGAGCTCCTACGAGCAGTACTTC	CASSPGLRSSYEQYF
TRBJ2-7	NA	NA	TRBV11-1	TGTGCCAGCATCCAGGACTCCCACTCCTACGAGCAGTACTTC	CASIQDSHSYEQYF
TRBJ2-5	TRBD2	few	TRBV5-1	TGCGCCAGCAGCATTGGGACTAGCGGGTACGGGGAGACCCAGTACTTC	CASSIGTSGYGETQYF
TRBJ2-5	NA	NA	TRBV6-1	TGTGCCAGCAGTGATATTGCACCAGAGACCCAGTACTTC	CASSDIAPETQYF
TRBJ2-5	NA	NA	TRBV11-2	TGTGCCAGCAGCCCGGGCCTTCAAGAGACACGATACTTC	CASSPGLQETRYF
TRBJ1-6	NA	many	TRBV6-5	TGTGCCAGCAGTTCGTCACAGGTCAATTCACCCCTCCACTTT	CASSSSQVNSPLHF
TRBJ2-7	NA	many	TRBV6-5	TGTGCCAGCAGTTACGGACGGGAGAGCCTGAGCTCCTACGAGCAGTACTTC	CASSYGRESLSSYEQYF
TRBJ1-2	NA	NA	TRBV28	TGTGCCAGCAGTTTTGTTTTAGGGGACTATGGCTACACCTTC	CASSFVLGDYGYTF
TRBJ2-5	TRBD2	NA	TRBV11-1	TGTACCAGCAACTTTGAGACTAGCGGGAGAGAGACCCAGTACTTC	CTSNFETSGRETQYF
TRBJ1-1	TRBD1	NA	TRBV7-9	TGTGCCAGCAGGACAGGGACGACGGACACTGAAGCTTTCTTT	CASRTGTTDTEAFF
TRBJ2-1	TRBD2	NA	TRBV11-2	TGTGCCAGCAGGCCCATAGGGACTAGCGTATACAAACAGCAGTTCTTC	CASRPIGTSVYKQQFF
TRBJ2-5	NA	many	TRBV5-5	TGTGCCAGCAGCTCCTATACAGGGAGATTAGAGACCCAGTACTTC	CASSSYTGRLETQYF
TRBJ2-1	TRBD2	NA	TRBV12-3/TRBV12-4	TGTGTCAGCAGCCCTCCTAGCGGGAGGAAGAATGAGCAGTTCTTC	CVSSPPSGRKNEQFF
TRBJ2-1	NA	NA	TRBV30	TGTGCCTGGAGTGCCATCAATGGGCAGTTCTTC	CAWSAINGQFF
TRBJ2-1	TRBD1	many	TRBV12-3/TRBV12-4	TGTGCCAGCAGTTCGGGACAGGGGGCTTTCTACAATGAGCAGTTCTTC	CASSSGQGAFYNEQFF
TRBJ1-6	NA	few	TRBV5-6	TGTGCCAGCAGCTTCTCTGAAGATAATTCACACCTCCACTTT	CASSFSEDNSHLHF
TRBJ2-6	NA	NA	TRBV12-3/TRBV12-4	TGTGTCAGCAGTGGGGGCGCCAGGGGTTCATCTGGGGCCAACGTCCTGACTTTC	CVSSGGARGSSGANVLTF
TRBJ2-7	NA	NA	TRBV5-4	TGTGCCAGCAGCTCGAGGGCCTCCTACGAGCAGTACTTC	CASSSRASYEQYF
TRBJ2-1	TRBD2	NA	TRBV6-5	TGTGCCAGCAGTTACTCGAGGACTAGCGGGAGGACTGAGCAGTTCTTC	CASSYSRTSGRTEQFF
TRBJ2-7	TRBD1	few	TRBV5-1	TGCGCCAGCAGCCAAGGGACAGCCTCCTACGAGCAGTACTTC	CASSQGTASYEQYF
TRBJ1-1	TRBD1	many	TRBV11-1	TGTGCCAGCAGCGTCAGGGGGGGTTACAGCTCTGAAGCTTTCTTT	CASSVRGGYSSEAFF
TRBJ2-3	TRBD1	NA	TRBV12-5	TGTGCTAGTGATTTGACAGGGATCACAGATACGCAATATTTT	CASDLTGITDTQYF
TRBJ1-1	NA	many	TRBV30	TGTGCCTGGAGCTCGCGAGTCCGGGGCACTGAAGCTTTCTTT	CAWSSRVRGTEAFF